The 12 T cell receptor beta chains below come from one sample, sequenced in a study of human T cells and chemical hapten exposure. TCRdb reprocessed the RACE reads via MiXCR and lists one record per CDR3 protein. Of about 190,000 distinct CDR3 sequences listed, approximately 24% are singletons. Stated time point: patch test 3, about 24 weeks after DPC sensitization. The treatment is: therapeutic diphenylcyclopropenone sensitization with weekly scalp DPC. The sequenced sample was whole blood, obtained in connection with sensitization to the hapten diphenylcyclopropenone (DPC). All receptors derive from a woman between 40 and 50 years old with alopecia areata. Some clones in this sample may be carry-over from other donors' samples.

The chain joins TRBV29-1 to TRBJ2-5; D remains ambiguous. V gave up 4 bases and J gave up 4 bases, with 4 bases separating them. The CDR3 is made up of 10 amino acids. Per the germline V gene, CDR1 is SQVTM and CDR2 is ANQGSEA. The CDR3: CSVASETQYF. Written as DNA, the CDR3 is TGCAGCGTTGCCTCAGAGACCCAGTACTTC. The variable domain in full, completed from reference TRBV29-1 and TRBJ2-5, reads SAVISQKPSRDICQRGTSLTIQCQVDSQVTMMFWYRQQPGQSLTLIATANQGSEATYESGFVIDKFPISRPNLTFSTLTVSNMSPEDSSIYLCSVASETQYFGPGTRLLVL.

The chain recombines TRBV4-1 with TRBJ2-7; 9 bases are a match to TRBD2. Germline CDR1 and CDR2: MGHRA and YSYEKL. V lost 1 base, J lost 5 bases, and 12 bases stayed unmatched. The CDR3 is 17 amino acids. CDR3 loop: CASSQVGSGSVLHEQYF. As DNA, the CDR3 is TGCGCCAGCAGCCAAGTGGGTAGCGGGAGCGTTCTCCACGAGCAGTACTTC.

This clonotype was counted a few times. The CDR3 DNA sequence: TGTGCCATCAGTGGGCACCTAGGACAGGGGCCCGACTCCCAGCATTTT. Amino acids: CAISGHLGQGPDSQHF. The gene calls are TRBV10-3 and TRBJ1-5, with 9 bases lining up with TRBD1. The germline gives CDR1 ENHRY, CDR2 SYGVKD. Germline trimming cut 4 bases from V and 11 bases from J; bases unmatched to any gene: 15. This CDR3 comprises 16 residues.

The CDR3 loop reads CASSPSGTGPRFVETQYF. The CDR3 bases are TGTGCCAGCAGCCCGAGTGGGACGGGGCCCCGGTTTGTGGAGACCCAGTACTTC. The chain is built from TRBV7-9 and TRBJ2-5, with D perhaps TRBD1 or TRBD2 (5 bases each). Germline values: CDR1 SEHNR, CDR2 FQNEAQ (reference sequence). The CDR3 sequence is 18 residues long. V was pared by 5 bases and J by 5 bases, with 27 bases between.

The chain is built from TRBV28 and TRBJ1-2, with 7 bases lining up with TRBD1. Unmatched junction bases numbered 8, after V lost 9 bases and J lost 7 bases. Germline lookup yields CDR1 MDHEN and CDR2 SYDVKM. CDR3 length: 12 amino acids. The CDR3 region is CASQGDGGGYTF. CDR3 nucleotides: TGTGCCAGTCAGGGGGACGGTGGTGGCTACACCTTC.

This chain joins TRBV11-1 and TRBJ2-2, with D tentatively TRBD1 or TRBD2 (5 bases each). The CDR3 totals 16 residues. Trimming stripped 1 base from V and 9 bases from J, with 18 bases between. From germline, CDR1 is SGHAT and CDR2 FQDESV (reference sequence). CDR3 coding DNA: TGTGCCAGCAGCTTAGGCCCCGGGGCTAGCAGACGGGAGCTGTTTTTT. This codes for CASSLGPGASRRELFF.

The gene calls are TRBV20-1 and TRBJ2-2, with 8 bases identical to TRBD2. V was pared by 4 bases and J by 6 bases, with 7 bases of the junction left unmatched. Germline-derived CDR1 and CDR2 are DFQATT and SNEGSKA (reference sequence). The CDR3 covers 14 residues. The CDR3: CSATLAGVPGELFF. The CDR3 DNA reads TGCAGTGCTACGCTAGCGGGTGTCCCCGGGGAGCTGTTTTTT.

This clonotype came up many times. This sequence joins TRBV20-1 and TRBJ2-2; tentatively, D is TRBD1 or TRBD2 (5 bases each). CDR3 size: 16 residues. Germline assignment: CDR1 DFQATT and CDR2 SNEGSKA (reference sequence). V was cut by 1 base and J by 4 bases, with 16 bases left in between. The CDR3 spells CSARALPGAFTGELFF. The CDR3 DNA is TGCAGTGCTAGAGCCCTCCCCGGGGCCTTCACCGGGGAGCTGTTTTTT.

This CDR3 reads CASRFSLAGASGGTDTQYF. The CDR3 nucleotides read TGTGCCAGCAGATTCTCCCTAGCGGGAGCAAGCGGGGGCACAGATACGCAGTATTTT. The rearrangement uses TRBV2 and TRBJ2-3, with 10 nucleotides matching TRBD2. Germline CDR1 is SNHLY and CDR2 is FYNNEI. This CDR3 spans 19 amino acids. V was pared by 6 bases and J by 1 base, with 16 bases of the junction left unmatched.

This clonotype was counted between two and nine times. The chain combines TRBV14 with TRBJ2-5; 7 positions match TRBD2. CDR3 size: 13 residues. Trimming removed 5 bases from V and 5 bases from J; junction bases left unmatched: 5. Germline loops: CDR1 SGHDN, CDR2 FVKESK. In nucleotides, the CDR3 is TGTGCCAGCAGCGTGCGCGGGAGTGAGACCCAGTACTTC. It encodes CASSVRGSETQYF.

This clonotype showed up just a few times. The chain carries TRBV4-3 and TRBJ2-6; a possible D gene is TRBD2 (5 bases). The V gene's germline CDR1 is LGHNA and CDR2 YSLEER. CDR3 length equals 16 residues. V gave up 3 bases and J gave up 0 bases, with 9 bases separating them. CDR3 residues: CASSHEGSSGANVLTF. CDR3 in DNA: TGCGCCAGCAGCCATGAGGGTAGCTCTGGGGCCAACGTCCTGACTTTC.

In the case of this clonotype: One junction end does not reproduce the germline sequence, and a read error may be involved. This chain joins TRBV4-2 and TRBJ2-1, with D perhaps TRBD2 (5 bases). This CDR3 has 16 amino acids. Germline CDR1 and CDR2: LGHNA and YNFKEQ. The CDR3 loop reads CASNQDERAWYNEQFF. The CDR3 DNA reads as TGTGCCAGCAACCAAGATGAGAGGGCCTGGTACAATGAGCAGTTCTTC.